The clone carrying this TCR beta chain has a handful of counts. Antigen unknown. The sample belongs to a study of long-term antiretroviral therapy in people with HIV. Study-wide results and caveats: HIV repertoires showed narrower CDR3 length ranges than controls.

Version v3.0 of the immunoSEQ assay was performed at survey level. The data were produced by immunoSEQ multiplex PCR, yet TCRdb's version contains in-frame clones alone and is incomplete. The table lists 30,000 to 40,000 clones, roughly 82% of them singletons. Germline loops: CDR1 SGHTA, CDR2 FQGNSA. J was trimmed by 6 bases and V by 5 bases; bases with no gene match: 6. The CDR3 sequence is 14 residues long. Inclusion required at least two post-ART and at least one pre-ART PBMC samples. The chain carries TRBV7-2 and TRBJ1-5; 8 bases map to TRBD1. This specimen consisted of unsorted PBMCs, obtained 0.3 years after starting antiretroviral therapy. The TCR originated in a young man with HIV. CDR3: CASSQRTGPQPQHF. The CDR3 bases are TGTGCCAGCAGCCAGAGGACAGGGCCTCAGCCCCAGCATTTT. The full variable domain, completed using reference TRBV7-2 and TRBJ1-5, is GAGVSQSPSNKVTEKGKDVELRCDPISGHTALYWYRQSLGQGLEFLIYFQGNSAPDKSGLPSDRFSAERTGGSVSTLTIQRTQQEDSAVYLCASSQRTGPQPQHFGDGTRLSIL.